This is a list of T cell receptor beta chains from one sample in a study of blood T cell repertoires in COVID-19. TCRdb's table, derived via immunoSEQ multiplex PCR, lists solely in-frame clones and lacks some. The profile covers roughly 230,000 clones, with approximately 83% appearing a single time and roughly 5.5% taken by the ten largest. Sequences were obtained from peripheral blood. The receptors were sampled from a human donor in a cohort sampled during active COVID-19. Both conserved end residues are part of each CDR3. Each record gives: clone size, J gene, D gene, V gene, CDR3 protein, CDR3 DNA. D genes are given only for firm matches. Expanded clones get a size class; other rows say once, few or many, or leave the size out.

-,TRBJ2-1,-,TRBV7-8,CASSLVRGPLESNEQFF,TGTGCCAGCAGCTTAGTGCGGGGGCCCCTAGAGAGCAATGAGCAGTTCTTC
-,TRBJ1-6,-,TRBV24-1,CATSERENSPLHF,TGTGCCACCAGTGAGAGGGAGAATTCACCCCTCCACTTT
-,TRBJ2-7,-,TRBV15,CATSRALDEQYF,TGTGCCACCAGCAGGGCCCTCGACGAGCAGTACTTC
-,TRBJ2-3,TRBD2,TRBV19,CASSPLTSGGRSTDTQYF,TGTGCCAGTAGTCCCTTGACTAGCGGAGGACGTAGCACAGATACGCAGTATTTT
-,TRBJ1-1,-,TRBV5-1,CASSFRGLGGEKEAFF,TGCGCCAGCAGCTTTCGGGGTCTTGGGGGGGAGAAAGAAGCTTTCTTT
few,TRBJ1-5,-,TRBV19,CASSGEGGNQPQHF,TGTGCCAGTTCGGGTGAGGGGGGCAATCAGCCCCAGCATTTT
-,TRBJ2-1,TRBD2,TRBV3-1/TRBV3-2,CASSRKLAGGNNEQFF,TGTGCCAGCAGCCGAAAACTAGCGGGGGGGAACAATGAGCAGTTCTTC
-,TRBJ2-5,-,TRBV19,CASSMQGLRETQYF,TGTGCCAGTAGTATGCAGGGCCTACGAGAGACCCAGTACTTC
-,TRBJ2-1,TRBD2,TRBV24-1,CATSGPSGGVYNEQFF,TGTGCCACCAGTGGGCCTAGCGGGGGGGTTTACAATGAGCAGTTCTTC
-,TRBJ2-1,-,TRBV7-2,CASSLDGGASSYNEQFF,TGTGCCAGCAGCTTAGATGGGGGGGCTAGCTCCTACAATGAGCAGTTCTTC
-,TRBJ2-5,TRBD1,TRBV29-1,CSVDPGTARGTQYF,TGCAGCGTTGACCCCGGGACAGCGAGGGGGACCCAGTACTTC
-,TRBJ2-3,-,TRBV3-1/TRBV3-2,CASSPLGDTQYF,TGTGCCAGCAGTCCACTGGGCGATACGCAGTATTTT
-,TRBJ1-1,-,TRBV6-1,CASSEQGSKAFF,TGTGCCAGCAGTGAACAGGGCAGCAAGGCTTTCTTT
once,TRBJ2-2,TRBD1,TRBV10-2,CASSGDRPKNTGELFF,TGCGCCAGCAGTGGGGACAGGCCGAAGAACACCGGGGAGCTGTTTTTT
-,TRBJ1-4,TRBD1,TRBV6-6,CASKGQGPEKLFF,TGTGCCAGCAAGGGACAGGGCCCTGAAAAACTGTTTTTT